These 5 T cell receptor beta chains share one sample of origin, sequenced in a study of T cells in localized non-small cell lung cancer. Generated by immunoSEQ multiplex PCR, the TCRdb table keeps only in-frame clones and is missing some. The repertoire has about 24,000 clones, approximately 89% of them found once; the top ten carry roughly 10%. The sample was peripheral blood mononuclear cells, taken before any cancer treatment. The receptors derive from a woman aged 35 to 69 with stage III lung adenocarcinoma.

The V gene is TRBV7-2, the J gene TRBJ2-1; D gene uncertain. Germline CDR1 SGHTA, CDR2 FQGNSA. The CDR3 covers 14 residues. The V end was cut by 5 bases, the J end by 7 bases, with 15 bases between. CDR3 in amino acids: CASSPRTVGNEQFF. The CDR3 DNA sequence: TGTGCCAGCAGCCCCCGGACGGTGGGGAATGAGCAGTTCTTC.

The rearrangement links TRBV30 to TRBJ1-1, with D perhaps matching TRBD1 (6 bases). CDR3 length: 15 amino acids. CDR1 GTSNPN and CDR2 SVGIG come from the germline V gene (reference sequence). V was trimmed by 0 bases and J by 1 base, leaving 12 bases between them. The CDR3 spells CAWSVLGQRNTEAFF. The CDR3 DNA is TGTGCCTGGAGTGTACTAGGACAGAGGAACACTGAAGCTTTCTTT. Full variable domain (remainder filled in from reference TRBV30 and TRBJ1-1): SQTIHQWPATLVQPVGSPLSLECTVEGTSNPNLYWYRQAAGRGLQLLFYSVGIGQISSEVPQNLSASRPQDRQFILSSKKLLLSDSGFYLCAWSVLGQRNTEAFFGQGTRLTVV.

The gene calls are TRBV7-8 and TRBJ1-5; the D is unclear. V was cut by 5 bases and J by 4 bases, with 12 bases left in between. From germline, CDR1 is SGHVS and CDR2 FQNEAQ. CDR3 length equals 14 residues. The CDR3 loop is CASSRGYGNQPQHF. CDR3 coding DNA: TGTGCCAGCAGCCGCGGGTATGGGAATCAGCCCCAGCATTTT. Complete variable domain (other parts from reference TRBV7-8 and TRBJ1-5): GAGVSQSPRYKVAKRGQDVALRCDPISGHVSLFWYQQALGQGPEFLTYFQNEAQLDKSGLPSDRFFAERPEGSVSTLKIQRTQQEDSAVYLCASSRGYGNQPQHFGDGTRLSIL.

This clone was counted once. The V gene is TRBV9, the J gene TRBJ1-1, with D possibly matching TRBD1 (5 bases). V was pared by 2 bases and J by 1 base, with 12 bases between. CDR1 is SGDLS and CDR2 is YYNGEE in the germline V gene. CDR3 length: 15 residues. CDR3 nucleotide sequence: TGTGCCAGCAGCGTTTTGATGGGGGGGAACACTGAAGCTTTCTTT. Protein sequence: CASSVLMGGNTEAFF.

The CDR3, as DNA: TGTGCCAGTGCGAAAGAGGTTCTGTCCTCTGGAAACACCATATATTTT. The encoded protein is CASAKEVLSSGNTIYF. This chain links TRBV2 with TRBJ1-3; D is undetermined. Germline assignment: CDR1 SNHLY and CDR2 FYNNEI. The ends were cut back, 9 bases at V and 0 bases at J, with 18 bases in the middle. This CDR3 is 16 amino acids long.